This TCR beta chain was identified during a study of early stage breast cancer tumors. Assay used: immunoSEQ multiplex PCR; TCRdb lists only in-frame clones, some missing. The table has roughly 7,900 clones, 62% seen once. Germline V gene data show CDR1 as SGHRS and CDR2 as YFSETQ. The V end lost 2 bases, the J end lost 0 bases, and 8 bases lay between the germline ends. CDR3 length: 15 amino acids. Each tumor contributed about 19-55 mg of diced tissue. The rearrangement joins TRBV5-1 to TRBJ1-4; D ambiguous. The specimen was breast tumor tissue. The TCR sequence derives from a person aged 65 to 79 with breast cancer. CDR3 nucleotide sequence: TGCGCCAGCAGCTTTTCCCCAGCAACTAATGAAAAACTGTTTTTT. Protein: CASSFSPATNEKLFF.